The TCR beta chain described here comes from a study of STAT5B mutations in CD4+ large granular lymphocyte leukemia. TCRdb keeps only in-frame clones here, not all; method: immunoSEQ multiplex PCR. The profile shows over 35,000 clones, 75% to 85% of them singletons. The ends were cut back, 7 bases at V and 8 bases at J, with 14 bases in the middle. The germline V gene has CDR1 MNHNS and CDR2 SASEGT. This CDR3 comprises 12 residues. The TCR sequence derives from a human donor in good health. The sequencing sample was made of CD4+ T cells from blood buffy coats. The chain carries TRBV6-1 and TRBJ1-2, with D hard to call. The CDR3 nucleotides read TGTGCCAGCAAAGCGGGATCGGGCGGCTACACCTTC. Protein: CASKAGSGGYTF.